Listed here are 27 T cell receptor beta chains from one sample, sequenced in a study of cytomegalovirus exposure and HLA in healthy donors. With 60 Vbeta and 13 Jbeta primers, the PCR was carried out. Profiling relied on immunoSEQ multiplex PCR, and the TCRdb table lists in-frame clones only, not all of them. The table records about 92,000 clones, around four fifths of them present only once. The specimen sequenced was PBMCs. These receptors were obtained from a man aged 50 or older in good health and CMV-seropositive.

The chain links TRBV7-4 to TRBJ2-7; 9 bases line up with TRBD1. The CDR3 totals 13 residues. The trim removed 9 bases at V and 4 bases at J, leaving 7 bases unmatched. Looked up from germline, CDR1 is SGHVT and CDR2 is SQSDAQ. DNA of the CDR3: TGTGCCAGTGCTACAGGGGGCGAGTACGAGCAGTACTTC. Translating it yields CASATGGEYEQYF.

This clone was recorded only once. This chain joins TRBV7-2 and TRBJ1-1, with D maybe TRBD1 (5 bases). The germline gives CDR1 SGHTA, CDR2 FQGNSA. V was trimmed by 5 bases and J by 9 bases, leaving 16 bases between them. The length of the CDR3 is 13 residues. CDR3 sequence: CASSPDSKRQAFF. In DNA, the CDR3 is TGTGCCAGCAGCCCAGACAGTAAGAGACAAGCTTTCTTT. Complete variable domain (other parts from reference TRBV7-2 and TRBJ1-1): GAGVSQSPSNKVTEKGKDVELRCDPISGHTALYWYRQSLGQGLEFLIYFQGNSAPDKSGLPSDRFSAERTGGSVSTLTIQRTQQEDSAVYLCASSPDSKRQAFFGQGTRLTVV.

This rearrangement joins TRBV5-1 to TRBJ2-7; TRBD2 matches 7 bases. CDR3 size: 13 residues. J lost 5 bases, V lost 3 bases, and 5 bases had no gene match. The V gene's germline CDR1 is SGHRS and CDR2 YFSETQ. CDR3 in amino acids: CASSSPGLDEQYF. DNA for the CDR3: TGCGCCAGCAGCTCGCCCGGACTAGACGAGCAGTACTTC. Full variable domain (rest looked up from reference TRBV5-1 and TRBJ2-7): KAGVTQTPRYLIKTRGQQVTLSCSPISGHRSVSWYQQTPGQGLQFLFEYFSETQRNKGNFPGRFSGRQFSNSRSEMNVSTLELGDSALYLCASSSPGLDEQYFGPGTRLTVT.

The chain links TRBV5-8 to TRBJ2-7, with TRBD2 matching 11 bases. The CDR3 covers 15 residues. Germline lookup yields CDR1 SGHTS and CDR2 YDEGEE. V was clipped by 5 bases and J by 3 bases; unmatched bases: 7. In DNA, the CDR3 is TGTGCCAGCAGTTTTTCTGGGACTAGCGGCTACGAGCAGTACTTC. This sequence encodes CASSFSGTSGYEQYF. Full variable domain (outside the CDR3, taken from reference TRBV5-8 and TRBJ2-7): EAGVTQSPTHLIKTRGQQATLRCSPISGHTSVYWYQQALGLGLQFLLWYDEGEERNRGNFPPRFSGRQFPNYSSELNVNALELEDSALYLCASSFSGTSGYEQYFGPGTRLTVT.

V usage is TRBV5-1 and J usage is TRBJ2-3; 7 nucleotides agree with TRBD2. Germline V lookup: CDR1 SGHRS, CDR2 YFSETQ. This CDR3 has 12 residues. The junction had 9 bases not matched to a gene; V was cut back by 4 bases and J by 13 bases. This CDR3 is CASSLELGGEYF. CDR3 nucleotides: TGCGCCAGCAGCCTGGAACTGGGGGGGGAGTATTTT.

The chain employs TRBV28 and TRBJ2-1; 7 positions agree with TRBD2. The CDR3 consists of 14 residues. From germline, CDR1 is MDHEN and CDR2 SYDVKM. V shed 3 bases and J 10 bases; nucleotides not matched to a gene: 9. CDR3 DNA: TGTGCCAGCAGTTTGGGGGGGAGGGATCGGGAGCAGTTCTTC. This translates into CASSLGGRDREQFF.

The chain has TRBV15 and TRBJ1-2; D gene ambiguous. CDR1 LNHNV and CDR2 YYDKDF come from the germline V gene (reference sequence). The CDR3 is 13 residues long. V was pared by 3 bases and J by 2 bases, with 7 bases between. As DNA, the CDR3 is TGTGCCACCAGCAGTGACGGGAACTATGGCTACACCTTC. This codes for CATSSDGNYGYTF.

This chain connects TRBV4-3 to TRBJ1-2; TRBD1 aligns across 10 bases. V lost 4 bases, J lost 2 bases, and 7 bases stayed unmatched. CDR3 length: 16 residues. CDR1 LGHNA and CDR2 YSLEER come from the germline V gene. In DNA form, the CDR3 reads TGCGCCAGCAGCCCCGGGACAGGGGATACCAACTATGGCTACACCTTC. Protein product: CASSPGTGDTNYGYTF.

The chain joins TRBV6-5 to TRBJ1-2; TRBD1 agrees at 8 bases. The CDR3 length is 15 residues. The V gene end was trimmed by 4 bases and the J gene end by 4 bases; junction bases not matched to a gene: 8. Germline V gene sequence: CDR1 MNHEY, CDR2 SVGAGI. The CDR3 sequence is CASSLRTGNAYGYTF. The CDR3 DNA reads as TGTGCCAGCAGTTTGAGGACAGGGAACGCCTATGGCTACACCTTC.

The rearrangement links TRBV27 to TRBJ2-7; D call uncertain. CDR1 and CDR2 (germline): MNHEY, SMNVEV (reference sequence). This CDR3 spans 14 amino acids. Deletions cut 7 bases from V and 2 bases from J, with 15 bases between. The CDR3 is CASKLGKTTYEQYF. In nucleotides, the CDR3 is TGTGCCAGCAAACTGGGCAAAACCACCTACGAGCAGTACTTC.

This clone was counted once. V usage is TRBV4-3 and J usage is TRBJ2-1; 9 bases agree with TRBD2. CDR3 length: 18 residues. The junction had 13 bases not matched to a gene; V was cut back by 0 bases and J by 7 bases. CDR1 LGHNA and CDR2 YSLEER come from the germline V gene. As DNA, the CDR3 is TGCGCCAGCAGCCAAGATGGGCGGGGCGGGGGGGCCAGGAATGAGCAGTTCTTC. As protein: CASSQDGRGGGARNEQFF.

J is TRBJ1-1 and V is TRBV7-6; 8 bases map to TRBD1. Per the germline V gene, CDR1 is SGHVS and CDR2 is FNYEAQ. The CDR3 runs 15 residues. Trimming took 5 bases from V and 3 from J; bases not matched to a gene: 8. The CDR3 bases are TGTGCCAGCAGCGTAGACAGGGGCGAGGACACTGAAGCTTTCTTT. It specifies CASSVDRGEDTEAFF.

CDR3 nucleotide sequence: TGTGCCAGCAGCTTAGGACTAGCGTCCTACCAAGAGACCCAGTACTTC. Protein product: CASSLGLASYQETQYF. V and J are TRBV7-9 and TRBJ2-5; 8 bases are a match to TRBD2. J gave up 0 bases and V 1 base, and 4 bases lay outside the gene matches. The CDR3 is 16 amino acids. Germline V gene lookup returns CDR1 SEHNR and CDR2 FQNEAQ (reference sequence).

Here the CDR3 reads CASSSLGTSIGELFF. The CDR3 DNA is TGTGCCAGTAGTAGTCTCGGGACTAGCATCGGGGAGCTGTTTTTT. The J gene is TRBJ2-2, the V gene TRBV19; the match to TRBD2 covers 9 bases. Trimming at V came to 4 bases and at J to 7 bases, leaving 7 bases not matched to a gene. CDR1 and CDR2 (germline): LNHDA, SQIVND (reference sequence). The CDR3 extends over 15 amino acids.

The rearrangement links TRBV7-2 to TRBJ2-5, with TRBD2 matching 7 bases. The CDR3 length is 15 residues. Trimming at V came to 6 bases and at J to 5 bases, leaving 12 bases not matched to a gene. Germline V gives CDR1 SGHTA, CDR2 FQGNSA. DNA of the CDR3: TGTGCCAGCAGGCTAATGCCCGGGGGAGGGGAGACCCAGTACTTC. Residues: CASRLMPGGGETQYF.

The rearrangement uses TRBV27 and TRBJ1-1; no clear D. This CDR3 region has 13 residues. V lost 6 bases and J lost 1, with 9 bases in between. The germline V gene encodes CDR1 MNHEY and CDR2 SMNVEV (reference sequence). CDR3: CASRAPSNTEAFF. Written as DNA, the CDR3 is TGTGCCAGCAGGGCACCCTCGAACACTGAAGCTTTCTTT.

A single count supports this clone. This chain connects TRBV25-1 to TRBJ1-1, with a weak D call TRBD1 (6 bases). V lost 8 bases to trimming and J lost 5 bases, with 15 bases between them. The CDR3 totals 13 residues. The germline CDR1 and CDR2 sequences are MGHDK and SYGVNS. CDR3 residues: CASGNRVRTEAFF. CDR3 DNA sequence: TGTGCCAGCGGAAACAGGGTTCGTACTGAAGCTTTCTTT. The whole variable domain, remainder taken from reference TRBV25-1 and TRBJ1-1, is EADIYQTPRYLVIGTGKKITLECSQTMGHDKMYWYQQDPGMELHLIHYSYGVNSTEKGDLSSESTVSRIRTEHFPLTLESARPSHTSQYLCASGNRVRTEAFFGQGTRLTVV.

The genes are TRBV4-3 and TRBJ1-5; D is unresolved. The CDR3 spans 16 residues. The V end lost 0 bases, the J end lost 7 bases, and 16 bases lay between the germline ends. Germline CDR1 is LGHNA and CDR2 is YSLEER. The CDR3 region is CASSQDGRAGGQPQHF. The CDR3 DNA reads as TGCGCCAGCAGCCAAGACGGGAGGGCCGGCGGCCAGCCCCAGCATTTT.

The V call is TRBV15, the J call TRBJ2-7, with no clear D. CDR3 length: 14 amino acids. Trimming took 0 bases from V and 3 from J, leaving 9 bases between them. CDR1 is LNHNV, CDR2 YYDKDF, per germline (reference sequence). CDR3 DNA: TGTGCCACCAGCAGAGATCGTAACAGCTACGAGCAGTACTTC. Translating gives CATSRDRNSYEQYF.

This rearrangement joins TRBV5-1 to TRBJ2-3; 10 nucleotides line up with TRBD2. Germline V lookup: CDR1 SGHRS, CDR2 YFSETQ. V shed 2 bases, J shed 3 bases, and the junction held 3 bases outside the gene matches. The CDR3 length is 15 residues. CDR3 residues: CASSFLAGATDTQYF. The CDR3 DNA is TGCGCCAGCAGCTTTCTAGCGGGGGCAACAGATACGCAGTATTTT.

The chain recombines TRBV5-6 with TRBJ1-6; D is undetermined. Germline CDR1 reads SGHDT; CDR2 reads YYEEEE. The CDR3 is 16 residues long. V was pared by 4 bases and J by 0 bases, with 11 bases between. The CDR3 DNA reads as TGTGCCAGCAGCCCCCCCCCGGGCTCCTATAATTCACCCCTCCACTTT. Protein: CASSPPPGSYNSPLHF. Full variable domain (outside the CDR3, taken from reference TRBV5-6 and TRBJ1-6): DAGVTQSPTHLIKTRGQQVTLRCSPKSGHDTVSWYQQALGQGPQFIFQYYEEEERQRGNFPDRFSGHQFPNYSSELNVNALLLGDSALYLCASSPPPGSYNSPLHFGNGTRLTVT.

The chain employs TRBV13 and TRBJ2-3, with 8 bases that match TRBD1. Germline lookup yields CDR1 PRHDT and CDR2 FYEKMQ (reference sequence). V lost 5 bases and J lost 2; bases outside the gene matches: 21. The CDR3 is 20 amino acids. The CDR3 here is CASSILPGGAGSGFTDTQYF. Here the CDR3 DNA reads TGTGCCAGCAGCATTCTACCAGGGGGCGCTGGCTCAGGTTTCACAGATACGCAGTATTTT. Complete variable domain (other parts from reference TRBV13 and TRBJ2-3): AAGVIQSPRHLIKEKRETATLKCYPIPRHDTVYWYQQGPGQDPQFLISFYEKMQSDKGSIPDRFSAQQFSDYHSELNMSSLELGDSALYFCASSILPGGAGSGFTDTQYFGPGTRLTVL.

CDR3: CASSPRVRETQYF. The CDR3 region has the DNA TGTGCCAGCAGCCCCAGGGTAAGAGAGACCCAGTACTTC. J is TRBJ2-5 and V is TRBV7-2, with D possibly matching TRBD1 (5 bases). Germline CDR1 SGHTA, CDR2 FQGNSA. This CDR3 has 13 amino acids. Trimming pared 5 bases from V and 4 bases from J, leaving 11 bases between.

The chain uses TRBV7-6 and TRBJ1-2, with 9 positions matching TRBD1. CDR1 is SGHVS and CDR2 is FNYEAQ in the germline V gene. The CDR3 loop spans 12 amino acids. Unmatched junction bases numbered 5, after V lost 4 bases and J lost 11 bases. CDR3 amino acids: CASSSDRGRYTF. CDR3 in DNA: TGTGCCAGCAGCTCAGACAGGGGGAGGTACACCTTC.

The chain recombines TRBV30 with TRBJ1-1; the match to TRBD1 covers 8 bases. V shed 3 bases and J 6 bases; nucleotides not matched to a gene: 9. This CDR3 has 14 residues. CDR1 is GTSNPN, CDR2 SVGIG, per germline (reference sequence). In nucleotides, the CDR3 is TGTGCCTGGAGGGTCGCAGGGGGCAAAGCTGAAGCTTTCTTT. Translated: CAWRVAGGKAEAFF.

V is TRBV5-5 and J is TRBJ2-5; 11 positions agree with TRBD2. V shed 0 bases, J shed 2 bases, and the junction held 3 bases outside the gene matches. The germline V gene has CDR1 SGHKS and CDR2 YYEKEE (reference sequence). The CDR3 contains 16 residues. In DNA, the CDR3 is TGTGCCAGCAGCTTGGCGGTAGCGGGGGGGCAAGAGACCCAGTACTTC. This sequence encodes CASSLAVAGGQETQYF.

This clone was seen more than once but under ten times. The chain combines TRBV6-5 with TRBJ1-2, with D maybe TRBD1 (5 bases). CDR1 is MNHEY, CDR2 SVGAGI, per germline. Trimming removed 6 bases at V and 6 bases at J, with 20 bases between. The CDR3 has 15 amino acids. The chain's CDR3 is CASRTSGGIQDGYTF. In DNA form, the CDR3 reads TGTGCCAGCAGGACATCCGGGGGGATTCAGGATGGCTACACCTTC.